These T cell receptor beta chains were read from a single sample in a study of cytomegalovirus exposure and HLA in healthy donors. Sequenced by immunoSEQ multiplex PCR; TCRdb stores in-frame clones only, minus some. There are about 180,000 clones in the sample; 80% to 85% occur only once, and under 2.5% lies in the top ten. The sample taken for sequencing was PBMCs. The receptors here all came from a woman aged 25 to 39 in good health and CMV-seronegative. CDR3s include the opening cysteine and the closing phenylalanine or tryptophan.

V gene	J gene	CDR3 protein
TRBV7-9	TRBJ1-1	CASSPRGFTLDTEAFF
TRBV5-1	TRBJ2-7	CASSGGDSSYEQYF
TRBV10-3	TRBJ2-3	CAISKSTSGGTDTQYF
TRBV5-1	TRBJ2-7	CASSLGAGVNYEQYF
TRBV6-5	TRBJ1-6	CASTINLQGGSPLHF
TRBV6-5	TRBJ1-2	CASSYSRDGYTF
TRBV11-2	TRBJ2-5	CASSREETQYF
TRBV18	TRBJ1-1	CASSPGTVNTEAFF
TRBV28	TRBJ1-1	CASTERGRGTMNTEAFF
TRBV4-3	TRBJ2-7	CASSQEGQGDVAYEQYF
TRBV7-6	TRBJ1-6	CASSRIGTSSYNSPLHF
TRBV11-3	TRBJ2-5	CASSSTDRGGETQYF
TRBV27	TRBJ1-4	CASSPVRGNLYEKLFF
TRBV27	NA	CASSPRRLANYEQYF
TRBV9	TRBJ2-3	CASSVERRDTQYF
TRBV11-2	TRBJ1-2	CASSHSQYGYTF
TRBV5-1	TRBJ1-5	CASSWAGGDQPQHF
TRBV6-6	TRBJ2-7	CASSYREGSSYEQYF
TRBV4-3	TRBJ1-4	CASSQDRGRVMGEKLFF
TRBV28	TRBJ2-5	CASSLATGQETQYF
TRBV7-8	TRBJ1-1	CASTPDRDIRGREAFF
TRBV28	TRBJ1-6	CASSTPGSPLHF
TRBV9	TRBJ1-1	CASSASTAVNTEAFF
TRBV7-8	TRBJ1-2	CASSPGQGAWGYTF
TRBV2	TRBJ2-1	CASSVSSGRSYNEQFF
TRBV4-1	TRBJ2-4	CASSQDIGGDKYF
TRBV7-7	TRBJ2-3	CASSSGLASTDTQYF
TRBV25-1	TRBJ2-3	CASSEKTSGRDTQYF
TRBV10-1	TRBJ1-1	CASGDRNTEAFF
TRBV7-2	TRBJ2-5	CASSLGGVRETQYF
TRBV5-4	TRBJ2-1	CASSLRTGGYNEQFF
TRBV29-1	TRBJ1-4	CSVEDLRSGTNEKLFF
TRBV28	TRBJ1-3	CASSSSGHGNTIYF
TRBV2	TRBJ1-5	CASSAVRASNQPQHF
TRBV18	TRBJ1-2	CASSPGTGGNKDGYTF
TRBV27	TRBJ1-6	CASSGNRDRNSPLHF
TRBV30	TRBJ2-4	CATRAGTSGLYAKNIQYF
TRBV7-7	TRBJ2-5	CASSLAPGQGEETQYF
TRBV13	TRBJ1-1	CASSLDRGTGGVGTEAFF
TRBV9	TRBJ2-5	CASSVQGWETQYF
TRBV7-9	TRBJ2-5	CASSLSLQGLYQETQYF